This entry lists 4 T cell receptor beta chains sequenced from one sample in a study of blood T cells in healthy people across ages. Using a J-beta primer mix together with a sample-barcoded 5' primer, a second PCR was run for about 7 to 12 cycles. TCRdb itself ran the 5' RACE reads through MiXCR, one entry per CDR3 protein. The sample records fewer than 1,200,000 distinct CDR3 sequences, around 25% being singletons. These data also featured in a second study, about T cells of mothers and their children.

Sequencing input: blood. These receptors were taken from a girl aged 2 to 9 in good health.

This clonotype was recorded a few times. The chain employs TRBV7-2 and TRBJ1-2, with D perhaps TRBD1 (5 bases). V was pared by 1 base and J by 5 bases, with 11 bases between. The CDR3 has 14 residues. CDR1 and CDR2 from the germline V gene are SGHTA and FQGNSA. CDR3 coding DNA: TGTGCCAGCAGCTTAGTAGGGGAGCCTTATGGCTACACCTTC. Protein: CASSLVGEPYGYTF.

This clonotype was counted ten times or more. This chain connects TRBV9 to TRBJ2-3; 8 bases map to TRBD2. Germline lookup yields CDR1 SGDLS and CDR2 YYNGEE. The ends lost 1 base at V and 3 bases at J; junction bases unmatched: 4. There are 15 residues in the CDR3. CDR3 coding DNA: TGTGCCAGCAGCGTATTTAGCGGGAATACAGATACGCAGTATTTT. It specifies CASSVFSGNTDTQYF.

The sample holds a few counts of this clonotype. V is TRBV10-3 and J is TRBJ2-6, with a possible D match to TRBD2 (6 bases). This CDR3 comprises 14 residues. The germline CDR1 and CDR2 sequences are ENHRY and SYGVKD. Trimming shortened V by 11 bases and J by 0 bases, and 11 bases separated the two germline ends. CDR3 sequence (DNA): TGTGCCTCCCTGGGGGGCTCTGGGGCCAACGTCCTGACTTTC. It translates to CASLGGSGANVLTF.

This clonotype was seen only a few times. This rearrangement joins TRBV25-1 to TRBJ1-4; tentatively, D is TRBD1 (5 bases). CDR1 is MGHDK, CDR2 SYGVNS, per germline. The CDR3 extends over 12 amino acids. V was clipped by 8 bases and J by 7 bases, with 11 bases between them. CDR3 in amino acids: CASDAGGEKLFF. CDR3 coding DNA: TGTGCCAGCGACGCCGGGGGTGAAAAACTGTTTTTT. Looking up the rest from reference TRBV25-1 and TRBJ1-4 gives the full variable domain: EADIYQTPRYLVIGTGKKITLECSQTMGHDKMYWYQQDPGMELHLIHYSYGVNSTEKGDLSSESTVSRIRTEHFPLTLESARPSHTSQYLCASDAGGEKLFFGSGTQLSVL.